The present entry profiles one T cell receptor beta chain with its context. The data stem from a study of Ad26.COV2.S vaccination and SARS-CoV-2 variants. Measured with immunoSEQ multiplex PCR; TCRdb has only the in-frame clones, and not every one. The sample includes about 380,000 clones, roughly four fifths seen only once; the top ten take about 7.4%. Treatment described: over 15 received Ad26.COV2.S at low or high dose, single or two shots; roughly five received placebo; per-sample allocation not given. Each sample was drawn 63 days after the first injection (of vaccine or placebo). The sequence was collected from a person between 18 and 59 years old who received the Ad26.COV2.S COVID-19 vaccine or a placebo. The material was peripheral blood, obtained in a trial of Ad26.COV2.S vaccine versus placebo.

The CDR3 spells CSASVAPGGLLRNSPLHF. CDR3 bases: TGCAGTGCTAGTGTAGCCCCAGGGGGCCTGTTGAGGAATTCACCCCTCCACTTT. This chain uses TRBV20-1 with TRBJ1-6; 8 bases align to TRBD1. The germline CDR1 and CDR2 sequences are DFQATT and SNEGSKA (reference sequence). V trimming: 3 bases; J trimming: 7 bases; junction bases outside the gene matches: 17. This CDR3 has 18 amino acids.